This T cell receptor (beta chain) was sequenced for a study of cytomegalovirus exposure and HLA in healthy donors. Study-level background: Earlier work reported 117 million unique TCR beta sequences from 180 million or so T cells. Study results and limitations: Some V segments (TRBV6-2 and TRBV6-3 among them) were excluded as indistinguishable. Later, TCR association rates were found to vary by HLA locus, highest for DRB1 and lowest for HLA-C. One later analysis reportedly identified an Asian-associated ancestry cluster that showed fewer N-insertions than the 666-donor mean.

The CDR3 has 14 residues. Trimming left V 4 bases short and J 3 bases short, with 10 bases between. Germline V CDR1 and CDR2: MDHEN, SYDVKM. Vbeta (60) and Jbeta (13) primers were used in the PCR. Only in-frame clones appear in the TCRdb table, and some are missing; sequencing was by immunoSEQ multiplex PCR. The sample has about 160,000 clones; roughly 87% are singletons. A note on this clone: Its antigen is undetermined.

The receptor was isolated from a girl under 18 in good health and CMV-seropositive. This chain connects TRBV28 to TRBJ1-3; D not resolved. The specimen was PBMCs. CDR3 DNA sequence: TGTGCCAGCAGTTCGGGGAACTTTGGAAACACCATATATTTT. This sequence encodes CASSSGNFGNTIYF.